The 9 T cell receptor beta chains below all came from one sample that was sequenced in a study of tumor and adjacent non-tumor tissue in lung cancer. The library came from three nested PCR rounds adapted from ARM-PCR protocols. TCRdb reanalysed the multiplex PCR reads using MiXCR and keeps one entry per CDR3 protein. Of 120,000 or so distinct CDR3 sequences listed, nearly 85% are singletons. This sample's RNA came from whole unsorted tissue. The sample was lung tumor tissue. The source of these receptors is a man in his sixties or seventies with non-small cell lung cancer.

The genes are TRBV12-3 or TRBV12-4 and TRBJ2-3, with unresolved D. The CDR3 extends over 11 amino acids. CDR3 DNA sequence: TGTACCATTAGTATTAAAGATACGCAGTATTTT. Its protein is CTISIKDTQYF.

Comments on this clonotype: This likely comes from a read error, as the CDR3 has no conserved phenylalanine or tryptophan at its end. V gene TRBV7-9 combines with J gene TRBJ2-3; D may be TRBD2 (6 bases). The CDR3 sequence is 12 residues long. Trimming stripped 8 bases from V and 3 bases from J, with 9 bases between. Germline V CDR1 and CDR2: SEHNR, FQNEAQ (reference sequence). CDR3 amino acids: CASSGDTDTQYS. Written as DNA, the CDR3 is TGTGCCAGCTCGGGGGATACAGATACGCAGTATTCT.

The chain links TRBV29-1 to TRBJ2-4; D possibly corresponds to TRBD1 (5 bases). CDR1 and CDR2 (germline): SQVTM, ANQGSEA. The length of the CDR3 is 13 residues. CDR3 region: CNVEPRGFDIQYF. The DNA of the CDR3 is TGCAATGTTGAACCTAGGGGTTTCGATATTCAGTACTTC.

In the case of this clonotype: This is likely a read error, given that the CDR3 carries no conserved phenylalanine or tryptophan at its end. This chain uses TRBV6-2 or TRBV6-3 with TRBJ1-1, with D perhaps matching TRBD1 (5 bases). Germline lookup yields CDR1 MNHEY and CDR2 SVGEGT. V was trimmed by 0 bases and J by 10 bases, leaving 9 bases between them. This CDR3 has 12 amino acids. CDR3 DNA sequence: TGTGCCAGCAGTTACTCTAGTCAGGGAGCTTTCTGT. Its translation is CASSYSSQGAFC.

This chain joins TRBV29-1 and TRBJ2-7; weak D call: TRBD2 (5 bases). The germline CDR1 and CDR2 sequences are SQVTM and ANQGSEA. CDR3 length: 10 amino acids. The CDR3 protein is CGAGIYEQYF. The CDR3 DNA reads as TGCGGCGCCGGGATCTACGAGCAGTACTTC.

Points on this clonotype: The junction departs from germline at one end; a sequencing error may be responsible. The J gene is TRBJ2-1, the V gene TRBV5-5; D assignment may be TRBD1 or TRBD2 (5 bases each). The V gene's germline CDR1 is SGHKS and CDR2 YYEKEE (reference sequence). This CDR3 has 17 residues. The CDR3 DNA reads as TGTGCCAGCGGCTTGGCCTTCGGGGCTAACTCCTACAATGAGCGGATCTTC. As protein: CASGLAFGANSYNERIF.

Notes on this clonotype: The junction departs from the called germline gene at one end, perhaps through a read error. The rearrangement joins TRBV11-3 to TRBJ2-1, with D perhaps matching TRBD2 (7 bases). CDR1 SGHNT and CDR2 YENEEA come from the germline V gene. This CDR3 is 16 amino acids long. CDR3 residues: CASSFDPTGGMGEQFF. CDR3 in DNA: TGTGCTAGCAGCTTTGATCCCACGGGGGGCATGGGTGAGCAGTTCTTC.

Only a few counts were recorded for this clonotype. CDR3 DNA: TGTGCCAGCTCACTCACTAGCGACCAATACAATGAGCAGTTCTTC. Protein sequence: CASSLTSDQYNEQFF. The J gene is TRBJ2-1, the V gene TRBV18, with 7 bases aligning to TRBD2. After removal of 4 bases from V and 4 bases from J, the junction contained 7 bases not matched to a gene. Germline V lookup: CDR1 KGHSH, CDR2 LQKENI. This CDR3 is 15 amino acids long.

To note about this clonotype: The missing conserved phenylalanine or tryptophan at the end of this CDR3 makes a read error likely. The CDR3 region has the DNA TGCAGTGCTCAAATATCCGAGGACAATCAGCCCCAGCATCTT. As protein: CSAQISEDNQPQHL. The genes are TRBV20-1 and TRBJ1-5; D is undetermined. This CDR3 spans 14 amino acids. With 5 bases removed from V and 3 bases from J, the gap between germline ends came to 14 bases. Germline V gene sequence: CDR1 DFQATT, CDR2 SNEGSKA (reference sequence).